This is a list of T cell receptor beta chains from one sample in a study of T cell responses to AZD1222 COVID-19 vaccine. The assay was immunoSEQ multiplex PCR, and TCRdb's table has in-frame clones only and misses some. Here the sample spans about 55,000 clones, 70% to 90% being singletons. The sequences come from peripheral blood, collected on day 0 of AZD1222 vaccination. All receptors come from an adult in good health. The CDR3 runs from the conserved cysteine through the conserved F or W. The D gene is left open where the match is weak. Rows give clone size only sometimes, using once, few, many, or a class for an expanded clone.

cdr3_nt: TGTGCCAGCAGCTTCGGGACTAGCGGCTACAATGAGCAGTTCTTC
cdr3_aa: CASSFGTSGYNEQFF
d_call: TRBD2
j_call: TRBJ2-1
clone_size: -
v_call: TRBV7-3

cdr3_nt: TGTGCCAGCAGTTATTCAGGGGGTGCTGAAGCTTTCTTT
cdr3_aa: CASSYSGGAEAFF
d_call: TRBD1
j_call: TRBJ1-1
clone_size: -
v_call: TRBV6-2/TRBV6-3

cdr3_nt: TGTGCCAGCTCACCGGGCTTGTGGAACACTGAAGCTTTCTTT
cdr3_aa: CASSPGLWNTEAFF
d_call: -
j_call: TRBJ1-1
clone_size: -
v_call: TRBV18

cdr3_nt: TGCGCCAGCAGTATCGGGGGCGCGAATGAGCAGTTCTTC
cdr3_aa: CASSIGGANEQFF
d_call: -
j_call: TRBJ2-1
clone_size: once
v_call: TRBV10-1

cdr3_nt: TGTGCCTGGAGTAGGGCAGGGCTCGGGGAGCAGTTCTTC
cdr3_aa: CAWSRAGLGEQFF
d_call: -
j_call: TRBJ2-1
clone_size: -
v_call: TRBV30

cdr3_nt: TGTGCCACCAGTGCAAGTCTCGTGGATGAGCAGTTCTTC
cdr3_aa: CATSASLVDEQFF
d_call: -
j_call: TRBJ2-1
clone_size: -
v_call: TRBV24-1

cdr3_nt: TGTGCCAGCAGGGTAGAATACACAGATACGCAGTATTTT
cdr3_aa: CASRVEYTDTQYF
d_call: -
j_call: TRBJ2-3
clone_size: -
v_call: TRBV6-5

cdr3_nt: TGTGCCAGCAGTTACCCACAGGGTCCCCTTGAGCAGTTCTTC
cdr3_aa: CASSYPQGPLEQFF
d_call: -
j_call: TRBJ2-1
clone_size: -
v_call: TRBV6-2/TRBV6-3

cdr3_nt: TGTGCCAGCAGTTTAGCGCCTATCTATGGCTACACCTTC
cdr3_aa: CASSLAPIYGYTF
d_call: -
j_call: TRBJ1-2
clone_size: -
v_call: TRBV27

cdr3_nt: TGTGCCAGCAGCTTTCACAGGGGGAGAACCGGGGAGCTGTTTTTT
cdr3_aa: CASSFHRGRTGELFF
d_call: TRBD1
j_call: TRBJ2-2
clone_size: -
v_call: TRBV7-9

cdr3_nt: TGTGCCAGCAGGGCAGATACGCAGTATTTT
cdr3_aa: CASRADTQYF
d_call: -
j_call: TRBJ2-3
clone_size: -
v_call: TRBV6-5

cdr3_nt: TGTGCCAGCAGTTTAAAGGGGGGGAGCTACACCTTC
cdr3_aa: CASSLKGGSYTF
d_call: -
j_call: TRBJ1-2
clone_size: -
v_call: TRBV27

cdr3_nt: TGTGCCAGCAGTCATTTACAGGGGACCTACGAGCAGTACTTC
cdr3_aa: CASSHLQGTYEQYF
d_call: TRBD1
j_call: TRBJ2-7
clone_size: -
v_call: TRBV6-5

cdr3_nt: TGTGCCAGCAGGGACAGGAGGGGCTACACCTTC
cdr3_aa: CASRDRRGYTF
d_call: TRBD1
j_call: TRBJ1-2
clone_size: -
v_call: TRBV28

cdr3_nt: TGTGCCAGCAGTGAATATCTATCAACTAATGAAAAACTGTTTTTT
cdr3_aa: CASSEYLSTNEKLFF
d_call: -
j_call: TRBJ1-4
clone_size: -
v_call: TRBV6-1

cdr3_nt: TGTGCCAGCAGCACAACCGGGACAGGACCCTATGGCTACACCTTC
cdr3_aa: CASSTTGTGPYGYTF
d_call: TRBD1
j_call: TRBJ1-2
clone_size: -
v_call: TRBV9

cdr3_nt: TGTGCCACCCTCGGGACAGGGGGGATCTCGTCTGAAGCTTTCTTT
cdr3_aa: CATLGTGGISSEAFF
d_call: TRBD1
j_call: TRBJ1-1
clone_size: -
v_call: TRBV6-5

cdr3_nt: TGTGCCAGCAGTCGCCGACAGGGGAACACTGAAGCTTTCTTT
cdr3_aa: CASSRRQGNTEAFF
d_call: TRBD1
j_call: TRBJ1-1
clone_size: -
v_call: TRBV27

cdr3_nt: TGTGCCAGCAGTGAATGGGAAGTGAGCGGCTACACCTTC
cdr3_aa: CASSEWEVSGYTF
d_call: -
j_call: TRBJ1-2
clone_size: -
v_call: TRBV2

cdr3_nt: TGTGCCAGCAGACTACAGGGGATGAACACTGAAGCTTTCTTT
cdr3_aa: CASRLQGMNTEAFF
d_call: TRBD1
j_call: TRBJ1-1
clone_size: -
v_call: TRBV6-5

cdr3_nt: TGTGCCAGCAGTAAACTCCGGGACACAACCGGGGAGCTGTTTTTT
cdr3_aa: CASSKLRDTTGELFF
d_call: -
j_call: TRBJ2-2
clone_size: -
v_call: TRBV27

cdr3_nt: TGTGCCAGCAGCTTAGATGGGGGGAACAGCAATCAGCCCCAGCATTTT
cdr3_aa: CASSLDGGNSNQPQHF
d_call: -
j_call: TRBJ1-5
clone_size: -
v_call: TRBV11-2

cdr3_nt: TGTGCCAGCAGCCACAGGGGGGACACTGAAGCTTTCTTT
cdr3_aa: CASSHRGDTEAFF
d_call: TRBD1
j_call: TRBJ1-1
clone_size: -
v_call: TRBV7-9

cdr3_nt: TGTGCCAGCAGGGGACTAGCGGGGGGGCCTACAGATACGCAGTATTTT
cdr3_aa: CASRGLAGGPTDTQYF
d_call: TRBD2
j_call: TRBJ2-3
clone_size: -
v_call: TRBV2

cdr3_nt: TGTGCCAGCAGTTTAGGGACAGGCCGCCGGGATCAGCCCCAGCATTTT
cdr3_aa: CASSLGTGRRDQPQHF
d_call: TRBD1
j_call: TRBJ1-5
clone_size: -
v_call: TRBV27

cdr3_nt: TGTGCCATCAGTGGAGGGGATAGCAATCAGCCCCAGCATTTT
cdr3_aa: CAISGGDSNQPQHF
d_call: -
j_call: TRBJ1-5
clone_size: -
v_call: TRBV10-3

cdr3_nt: TGTGCCAGCAGTTCACAGGGAATCGGACTCTACGAGCAGTACTTC
cdr3_aa: CASSSQGIGLYEQYF
d_call: -
j_call: TRBJ2-7
clone_size: -
v_call: TRBV2

cdr3_nt: TGTGCCAGCAGCCCCCAGTTAGGGAGTCATAATTCACCCCTCCACTTT
cdr3_aa: CASSPQLGSHNSPLHF
d_call: -
j_call: TRBJ1-6
clone_size: -
v_call: TRBV7-2

cdr3_nt: TGTGCCATCAGTGAGTCTGACAGGGGGACTAACTATGGCTACACCTTC
cdr3_aa: CAISESDRGTNYGYTF
d_call: TRBD1
j_call: TRBJ1-2
clone_size: -
v_call: TRBV10-3

cdr3_nt: TGTGCCAGCTCTCGCGCCAGGGGCGGCTACGAGCAGTACTTC
cdr3_aa: CASSRARGGYEQYF
d_call: -
j_call: TRBJ2-7
clone_size: -
v_call: TRBV6-5

cdr3_nt: TGTGCCAGCTCACCCTCGACAGGGACTCAAGAGACCCAGTACTTC
cdr3_aa: CASSPSTGTQETQYF
d_call: -
j_call: TRBJ2-5
clone_size: -
v_call: TRBV18

cdr3_nt: TGTGCCAGCAGCGCCTCCGGGACAGTAAACACTGAAGCTTTCTTT
cdr3_aa: CASSASGTVNTEAFF
d_call: TRBD1
j_call: TRBJ1-1
clone_size: -
v_call: TRBV5-4

cdr3_nt: TGTGCCAGTAGTCCCCCGGTGGAAAAACTGTTTTTT
cdr3_aa: CASSPPVEKLFF
d_call: -
j_call: TRBJ1-4
clone_size: -
v_call: TRBV19

cdr3_nt: TGTGCCAGCAGCCATGGACAGGGGACTTCTAACTATGGCTACACCTTC
cdr3_aa: CASSHGQGTSNYGYTF
d_call: TRBD1
j_call: TRBJ1-2
clone_size: -
v_call: TRBV14

cdr3_nt: TGTGCCAGCAGCCCCAGCTCCAGGAGGAACGGAAACACCATATATTTT
cdr3_aa: CASSPSSRRNGNTIYF
d_call: -
j_call: TRBJ1-3
clone_size: few
v_call: TRBV3-1/TRBV3-2

cdr3_nt: TGTGCCACCAGTGGGGGCGGGGGCCTTATTGCCTACAATGAGCAGTTCTTC
cdr3_aa: CATSGGGGLIAYNEQFF
d_call: -
j_call: TRBJ2-1
clone_size: once
v_call: TRBV24-1

cdr3_nt: TGTGCCAGCGGGGGAGGGGGACATGGAAACACCATATATTTT
cdr3_aa: CASGGGGHGNTIYF
d_call: -
j_call: TRBJ1-3
clone_size: -
v_call: TRBV25-1

cdr3_nt: TGTGCCAGCAGCTTATTTGGGACGGGGGAGCAGTTCTTC
cdr3_aa: CASSLFGTGEQFF
d_call: -
j_call: TRBJ2-1
clone_size: few
v_call: TRBV7-9

cdr3_nt: TGTGCCAGCAGCTTCAGCAATAACTACGAGCAGTACTTC
cdr3_aa: CASSFSNNYEQYF
d_call: -
j_call: TRBJ2-7
clone_size: -
v_call: TRBV5-6

cdr3_nt: TGCGCCAGCAGCTCCCCGGGCTCCGATACGCAGTATTTT
cdr3_aa: CASSSPGSDTQYF
d_call: -
j_call: TRBJ2-3
clone_size: -
v_call: TRBV5-1

cdr3_nt: TGTGCCAGCAGCTTTGGTGGGGACAGGGTCTATGGCTACACCTTC
cdr3_aa: CASSFGGDRVYGYTF
d_call: TRBD1
j_call: TRBJ1-2
clone_size: -
v_call: TRBV5-4

cdr3_nt: TGTGCCAGCAGCTTAGTCCCGGGGGCGGAGGCTTTCTTT
cdr3_aa: CASSLVPGAEAFF
d_call: -
j_call: TRBJ1-1
clone_size: few
v_call: TRBV13

cdr3_nt: TGTGCCAGCAGCTTCCCGGGTTACGGGGGCGGCTACACCTTC
cdr3_aa: CASSFPGYGGGYTF
d_call: -
j_call: TRBJ1-2
clone_size: -
v_call: TRBV5-4

cdr3_nt: TGTGCCAGCAGTGGACAGGGTAGTTTGAATGAGCAGTTCTTC
cdr3_aa: CASSGQGSLNEQFF
d_call: TRBD1
j_call: TRBJ2-1
clone_size: -
v_call: TRBV28

cdr3_nt: TGTGCCATCAGTGAGGCAGGCACAGATACGCAGTATTTT
cdr3_aa: CAISEAGTDTQYF
d_call: -
j_call: TRBJ2-3
clone_size: -
v_call: TRBV10-3

cdr3_nt: TGCGCCAGCAGCTTGGAAGGGGGGTATGAAAAACTGTTTTTT
cdr3_aa: CASSLEGGYEKLFF
d_call: -
j_call: TRBJ1-4
clone_size: -
v_call: TRBV5-1

cdr3_nt: TGTGCCAGCAGCTCGCCGGGGAACACCGGGGAGCTGTTTTTT
cdr3_aa: CASSSPGNTGELFF
d_call: -
j_call: TRBJ2-2
clone_size: once
v_call: TRBV5-4

cdr3_nt: TGTGCTAGCAGCTTTGGACAGGGGTTGACCGGGGAGCTGTTTTTT
cdr3_aa: CASSFGQGLTGELFF
d_call: TRBD1
j_call: TRBJ2-2
clone_size: -
v_call: TRBV7-7

cdr3_nt: TGTGCCAGCAGCGTAGAAGGGAGCAATCAGCCCCAGCATTTT
cdr3_aa: CASSVEGSNQPQHF
d_call: -
j_call: TRBJ1-5
clone_size: -
v_call: TRBV9